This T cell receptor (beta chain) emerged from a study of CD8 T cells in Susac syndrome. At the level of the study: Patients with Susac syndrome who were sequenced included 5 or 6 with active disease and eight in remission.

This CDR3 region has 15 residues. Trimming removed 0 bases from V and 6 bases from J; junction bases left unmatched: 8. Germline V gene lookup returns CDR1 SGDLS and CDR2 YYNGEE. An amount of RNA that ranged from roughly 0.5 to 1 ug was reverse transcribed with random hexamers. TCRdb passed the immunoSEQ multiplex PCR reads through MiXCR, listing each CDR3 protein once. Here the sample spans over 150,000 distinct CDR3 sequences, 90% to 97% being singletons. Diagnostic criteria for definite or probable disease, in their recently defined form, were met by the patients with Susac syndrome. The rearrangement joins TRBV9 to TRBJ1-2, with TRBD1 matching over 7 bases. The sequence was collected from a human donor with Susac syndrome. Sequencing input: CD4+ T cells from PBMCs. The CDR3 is CASSVAAGGENGYTF. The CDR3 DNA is TGTGCCAGCAGCGTAGCGGCAGGGGGGGAGAATGGCTACACCTTC.